This TCR beta chain was sequenced during a study of PD-1 blockade in classical Hodgkin lymphoma. Method: immunoSEQ multiplex PCR; TCRdb's copy keeps in-frame clones and lacks some. The sample has 57,000 or so clones, about 87% seen once; the top ten hold approximately 12%. All patients relapsed after autologous stem cell transplantation, and brentuximab vedotin exposure varied. The germline CDR1 and CDR2 sequences are SGHDN and FVKESK. The CDR3 runs to 14 residues. The junction had 2 bases not matched to a gene; V was cut back by 3 bases and J by 2 bases. The rearrangement joins TRBV14 to TRBJ2-7; 9 bases map to TRBD2. The sequencing used peripheral blood mononuclear cells (PBMCs), collected at baseline. This sequence originates from a human donor with classical Hodgkin lymphoma. CDR3: CASSQRGGTYEQYF. DNA of the CDR3: TGTGCCAGCAGCCAGCGGGGGGGAACCTACGAGCAGTACTTC.